The 10 T cell receptor beta chains below were found in one sample sequenced in a study of monozygotic twins with inflammatory bowel disease. TCRdb reprocessed the 5' RACE reads; each CDR3 protein has one entry and no DNA is given. The table lists 400,000 or so distinct CDR3 sequences. Sequencing was carried out using blood. The receptors here all came from a human donor with ulcerative colitis or Crohn's disease, or a healthy co-twin of an affected twin (not recorded which).

The V gene is TRBV7-3, the J gene TRBJ2-1; TCRdb's assignment of TRBD1 cannot be checked, as there is no DNA. CDR3 length: 13 residues. Germline V lookup: CDR1 SGHTA, CDR2 FQGTGA. The CDR3 is CASSPGTSSEQFF.

V is TRBV20-1 and J is TRBJ2-1; TCRdb's D gene call, TRBD2, goes unchecked for lack of DNA. Germline V gives CDR1 DFQATT, CDR2 SNEGSKA (reference sequence). The CDR3 contains 14 residues. This chain's CDR3 is CSASLAGGDGEQFF.

The chain joins TRBV5-1 to TRBJ2-7; checking the TCRdb D call of TRBD1 is not possible without DNA. Germline V lookup: CDR1 SGHRS, CDR2 YFSETQ. This CDR3 comprises 15 residues. Here the CDR3 reads CASSLVSLGNYEQYF.

The chain couples TRBV3-1 to TRBJ1-1; there is no DNA to check the TCRdb D call of TRBD1. The CDR3 loop spans 13 amino acids. Germline CDR1 LGHDT, CDR2 YNNKEL (reference sequence). The CDR3 reads CASSQGGGTEAFF. Full variable domain (missing parts from reference TRBV3-1 and TRBJ1-1): DTAVSQTPKYLVTQMGNDKSIKCEQNLGHDTMYWYKQDSKKFLKIMFSYNNKELIINETVPNRFSPKSPDKAHLNLHINSLELGDSAVYFCASSQGGGTEAFFGQGTRLTVV.

This chain joins TRBV5-1 and TRBJ2-7. This CDR3 has 17 amino acids. In germline, CDR1 is SGHRS, CDR2 YFSETQ. The CDR3 sequence: CASSFLGPVQGSYEQYF.

The CDR3: CATSSMRDTEAFF. The chain employs TRBV15 and TRBJ1-1. The CDR3 is 13 residues long. Germline loops: CDR1 LNHNV, CDR2 YYDKDF (reference sequence).

The chain employs TRBV20-1 and TRBJ2-5; TCRdb calls TRBD1, which cannot be checked without DNA. The CDR3 has 14 amino acids. The V gene's germline CDR1 is DFQATT and CDR2 SNEGSKA (reference sequence). The CDR3 reads CSAFQRGAKETQYF.

The CDR3 here is CASSASGEKLFF. The gene calls are TRBV7-9 and TRBJ1-4; the TRBD1 assignment by TCRdb is unverifiable without DNA. From germline, CDR1 is SEHNR and CDR2 FQNEAQ (reference sequence). The CDR3 spans 12 residues.

The rearrangement joins TRBV20-1 to TRBJ2-1; TCRdb's assignment of TRBD1 cannot be checked, as there is no DNA. The CDR3 extends over 13 amino acids. Germline lookup yields CDR1 DFQATT and CDR2 SNEGSKA (reference sequence). CDR3 protein: CSARGRGYNDQFF.

The rearrangement joins TRBV7-2 to TRBJ2-7; TCRdb lists TRBD1, though no DNA is available to test this call. The CDR3 is 13 residues long. Germline-derived CDR1 and CDR2 are SGHTA and FQGNSA. CDR3 sequence: CASTTGASYEQYF.